The 8 T cell receptor beta chains below come from one sample, sequenced in a study of blood T cell repertoires in COVID-19. Method: immunoSEQ multiplex PCR; TCRdb's copy keeps in-frame clones and lacks some. The sample includes some 140,000 clones, around 73% of them seen just once. Sample: peripheral blood. These receptors were taken from a man between 60 and 75 years old who had recovered from COVID-19.

The chain has TRBV19 and TRBJ1-3; TRBD1 matches 7 bases. This CDR3 region has 14 residues. V lost 10 bases to trimming and J lost 3 bases; unmatched junction nucleotides: 9. Germline CDR1 is LNHDA and CDR2 is SQIVND (reference sequence). This CDR3 is CATLGGTDGNTIYF. CDR3 sequence (DNA): TGTGCCACCCTCGGAGGGACAGATGGAAACACCATATATTTT. The full variable domain, its missing parts supplied by reference TRBV19 and TRBJ1-3, is DGGITQSPKYLFRKEGQNVTLSCEQNLNHDAMYWYRQDPGQGLRLIYYSQIVNDFQKGDIAEGYSVSREKKESFPLTVTSAQKNPTAFYLCATLGGTDGNTIYFGEGSWLTVV.

The genes are TRBV30 and TRBJ2-3; 8 bases line up with TRBD2. The junction had 12 bases not matched to a gene; V was cut back by 3 bases and J by 4 bases. The V gene's germline CDR1 is GTSNPN and CDR2 SVGIG (reference sequence). The CDR3 is 16 amino acids. CDR3 residues: CAWRSSEAGVPDTQYF. The DNA of the CDR3 is TGTGCCTGGAGATCCTCCGAAGCGGGGGTTCCAGATACGCAGTATTTT.

V and J are TRBV7-2 and TRBJ2-7; 9 nucleotides align to TRBD1. The CDR3 has 15 residues. J gave up 7 bases and V 4 bases, and 11 bases lay outside the gene matches. Per the germline V gene, CDR1 is SGHTA and CDR2 is FQGNSA. The CDR3 nucleotides are TGTGCCAGCAGCTCGGGGCCGGGACAGGGAAGGGAGCAGTACTTC. Amino acids: CASSSGPGQGREQYF. The full variable domain, its missing parts supplied by reference TRBV7-2 and TRBJ2-7, is GAGVSQSPSNKVTEKGKDVELRCDPISGHTALYWYRQSLGQGLEFLIYFQGNSAPDKSGLPSDRFSAERTGGSVSTLTIQRTQQEDSAVYLCASSSGPGQGREQYFGPGTRLTVT.

This clone has only a few counts. The gene calls are TRBV11-2 and TRBJ2-3, with 7 bases lining up with TRBD2. V was clipped by 1 base and J by 0 bases; unmatched bases: 4. The CDR3 runs to 16 residues. Germline V gene sequence: CDR1 SGHAT, CDR2 FQNNGV. The CDR3 is CASSLGGSGSTDTQYF. CDR3 sequence (DNA): TGTGCCAGCAGCTTAGGGGGTAGCGGGAGCACAGATACGCAGTATTTT.

The chain uses TRBV28 and TRBJ1-2; tentatively, D is TRBD1 (5 bases). The CDR3 extends over 13 amino acids. Per the germline V gene, CDR1 is MDHEN and CDR2 is SYDVKM. Trimming shortened V by 6 bases and J by 7 bases, and 15 bases separated the two germline ends. The DNA of the CDR3 is TGTGCCAGCAGAACCGATGGACAAACTGGCTACACCTTC. This gives the protein CASRTDGQTGYTF.

The CDR3: CACTDSMNTEAFF. In DNA form, the CDR3 reads TGTGCCTGTACCGATTCTATGAACACTGAAGCTTTCTTT. The gene calls are TRBV28 and TRBJ1-1; no definite D call. The CDR3 runs 13 residues. From germline, CDR1 is MDHEN and CDR2 SYDVKM. The germline V and J ends were trimmed by 11 bases and 0 bases, with 13 bases remaining between them. Looking up the rest from reference TRBV28 and TRBJ1-1 gives the full variable domain: DVKVTQSSRYLVKRTGEKVFLECVQDMDHENMFWYRQDPGLGLRLIYFSYDVKMKEKGDIPEGYSVSREKKERFSLILESASTNQTSMYLCACTDSMNTEAFFGQGTRLTVV.

V and J are TRBV6-6 and TRBJ1-2, with D possibly TRBD1 on 6 matching bases. Per germline, CDR1 MNHNY and CDR2 SVGAGI (reference sequence). Trimming cost V 2 bases and J 2 bases, with 12 bases left between them. The CDR3 sequence is 15 residues long. For the CDR3, the DNA is TGTGCCAGCAGTTACGGTTATACAGGGAACTATGGCTACACCTTC. Encoded protein: CASSYGYTGNYGYTF.

This sequence joins TRBV14 and TRBJ2-1; TRBD2 matches at 10 bases. Germline V gives CDR1 SGHDN, CDR2 FVKESK. V lost 4 bases, J lost 3 bases, and 3 bases stayed unmatched. The CDR3 contains 15 residues. For the CDR3, the DNA is TGTGCCAGCAGCCTTATAGCGGGGGGCTACAATGAGCAGTTCTTC. It codes for CASSLIAGGYNEQFF.